This T cell receptor (beta chain) was documented in a study of blood T cells in healthy people across ages. Study-wide findings and caveats: Per million T cells, TCR beta diversity dropped roughly linearly as age increased.

Then a second PCR, running about 6 to 11 cycles, was carried out with a sample-barcoded 5' primer and a J-beta primer mix. MiXCR, run by TCRdb on the 5' RACE reads, gives a single entry per CDR3 protein. This sample carries 650,000 or so distinct CDR3 sequences, roughly half of them seen once, and the ten largest clones take about 14%. Germline assignment: CDR1 MNHEY and CDR2 SVGEGT. This CDR3 has 15 residues. Trimming shortened V by 7 bases and J by 7 bases, and 20 bases separated the two germline ends. A remark on this clonotype: What it recognizes is unknown.

The sequenced sample consisted of blood. The receptor was isolated from an elderly woman in good health. The rearrangement joins TRBV6-2 or TRBV6-3 to TRBJ2-1; perhaps D is TRBD1 or TRBD2 (5 bases each). The CDR3 loop reads CASIALAGARNEQFF. Written as DNA, the CDR3 is TGTGCCAGCATCGCTCTAGCCGGGGCAAGGAATGAGCAGTTCTTC.